Below are 17 T cell receptor beta chains sequenced from a single sample in a study of T-cell reconstitution after alpha-beta-depleted transplantation in children. Preparing the TCRbeta library involved the use of unique molecular identifiers. Each CDR3 protein is one row after TCRdb ran MiXCR on the PCR reads. This sample has under 300,000 distinct CDR3 sequences, with around a tenth found just once. This material consisted of peripheral blood, taken 180 days after TCRalphabeta/CD19-depleted stem cell transplant. Receptors were obtained from a male patient aged 2 to 10 who had a stem cell transplant for chronic granulomatous disease, so the T cells may come from the graft donor.

Only a few counts were recorded for this clonotype. The junction departs from germline at one end; a sequencing error may be responsible. The V call is TRBV3-1, the J call TRBJ1-3; D ambiguous. The CDR3 runs to 17 residues. Germline loops: CDR1 LGHDT, CDR2 YNNKEL (reference sequence). The CDR3 loop is CATSHTGSGYSGNTIYF. For the CDR3, the DNA is TGTGCCACCAGCCATACCGGGTCCGGGTACTCTGGAAACACCATATATTTT.

This clonotype was recorded many times. This chain links TRBV12-3 or TRBV12-4 with TRBJ2-1, with a possible D match to TRBD2 (5 bases). The CDR3 loop spans 15 amino acids. V dropped 3 bases and J dropped 2 bases, with 11 bases sitting between them. CDR3: CASSFREGTYNEQFF. As DNA, the CDR3 is TGTGCCAGCAGTTTCAGAGAGGGAACCTACAATGAGCAGTTCTTC.

This clonotype showed up many times. The rearrangement uses TRBV7-2 and TRBJ1-3, with D possibly being TRBD1 (6 bases). CDR3 length: 16 amino acids. Germline loops: CDR1 SGHTA, CDR2 FQGNSA. Trimming pared 2 bases from V and 0 bases from J, leaving 11 bases between. DNA for the CDR3: TGTGCCAGCAGCTTATCGGGGGCACCCTCTGGAAACACCATATATTTT. It is translated as CASSLSGAPSGNTIYF.

This clonotype was seen repeatedly, ten times or more. The chain links TRBV6-5 to TRBJ2-7, with D uncertain. The CDR3 contains 16 residues. Trimming removed 0 bases from V and 5 bases from J, with 17 bases in between. Germline V gene lookup returns CDR1 MNHEY and CDR2 SVGAGI. The CDR3 DNA follows: TGTGCCAGCAGTTACTCCTCGGCTAGACGAGGCGACGAGCAGTACTTC. It encodes CASSYSSARRGDEQYF.

This clonotype showed up many times. This chain uses TRBV27 with TRBJ2-1, with a tentative D call TRBD2 (7 bases). The ends were cut back, 2 bases at V and 8 bases at J, with 13 bases in the middle. The CDR3 consists of 14 residues. Germline values: CDR1 MNHEY, CDR2 SMNVEV (reference sequence). This CDR3 reads CASSLGGAGDEQFF. CDR3 coding DNA: TGTGCCAGCAGTTTAGGGGGGGCCGGCGATGAGCAGTTCTTC.

There are many counts of this clonotype. The V call is TRBV7-2, the J call TRBJ1-5; tentative D call: TRBD1 (6 bases). Germline V lookup: CDR1 SGHTA, CDR2 FQGNSA. The CDR3 has 15 amino acids. V lost 4 bases and J 0 bases, leaving 10 bases between the germline ends. CDR3 loop: CASSSGDFSNQPQHF. CDR3 bases: TGTGCCAGCAGCTCAGGGGACTTTAGCAATCAGCCCCAGCATTTT.

There are many counts of this clonotype. The rearrangement uses TRBV12-3 or TRBV12-4 and TRBJ2-4; TRBD1 or TRBD2 may be the D gene (5 bases each). This CDR3 comprises 17 residues. Trimming took off 5 bases at V and 1 base at J, with 18 bases between the two ends. CDR3 bases: TGTGCCAGCAGTCCCCTGAGGGCGCCAGGGGCCAAAAACATTCAGTACTTC. It yields the protein CASSPLRAPGAKNIQYF.

This clonotype was seen ten or more times. This chain joins TRBV10-3 and TRBJ2-2; TRBD2 matches at 11 bases. Losses at the gene ends were 4 bases for V and 1 base for J; bases not matched to a gene: 5. This CDR3 contains 17 residues. CDR1 is ENHRY and CDR2 is SYGVKD in the germline V gene. The CDR3 DNA sequence: TGTGCCATCAGTGCGCGACTAGCGGGAAAGAACACCGGGGAGCTGTTTTTT. Its translation is CAISARLAGKNTGELFF.

This clonotype has ten or more counts. The chain links TRBV29-1 to TRBJ2-7; no clear D gene. Between the trimmed V and J ends, which lost 1 base and 0 bases, there was a span of 7 bases. Looked up from germline, CDR1 is SQVTM and CDR2 is ANQGSEA. The CDR3 covers 13 residues. The CDR3 loop reads CSVEATSSYEQYF. CDR3 DNA: TGCAGCGTTGAAGCCACCAGCTCCTACGAGCAGTACTTC.

This clonotype occurred many times. J is TRBJ2-1 and V is TRBV2; D may be TRBD1 (6 bases). This CDR3 region has 15 residues. Germline assignment: CDR1 SNHLY and CDR2 FYNNEI. V lost 3 bases, J lost 0 bases, and 9 bases lay in between. CDR3: CASSERQASYNEQFF. As DNA, the CDR3 is TGTGCCAGCAGTGAGAGACAGGCCTCCTACAATGAGCAGTTCTTC.

This clonotype was observed many times. The chain recombines TRBV30 with TRBJ2-2, with 7 bases matching TRBD2. The germline CDR1 and CDR2 sequences are GTSNPN and SVGIG (reference sequence). The V and J ends lost 0 bases and 0 bases, in that order; junction bases with no gene match: 10. The CDR3 runs 18 residues. The CDR3 nucleotides read TGTGCCTGGAGTGTACGTACTAGCGAATACGCGAACACCGGGGAGCTGTTTTTT. This translates into CAWSVRTSEYANTGELFF.

This clonotype was counted many times. CDR3 residues: CASSVAGAQYEQYF. Here the CDR3 DNA reads TGTGCCAGCAGTGTAGCGGGGGCCCAGTACGAGCAGTACTTC. The genes are TRBV28 and TRBJ2-7; 9 bases are shared with TRBD2. The CDR3 consists of 14 residues. CDR1 and CDR2 (germline): MDHEN, SYDVKM. V lost 5 bases, J lost 4 bases, and 6 bases stayed unmatched.

This clonotype was seen at least ten times. The gene calls are TRBV20-1 and TRBJ2-1; 15 bases agree with TRBD2. Germline CDR1 and CDR2: DFQATT and SNEGSKA (reference sequence). After removal of 3 bases from V and 0 bases from J, the junction contained 12 bases not matched to a gene. CDR3 length: 20 residues. CDR3 sequence reads: CSASPIPGLAGGDSYNEQFF. The DNA of the CDR3 is TGCAGTGCTAGTCCTATTCCGGGACTAGCGGGAGGAGACTCCTACAATGAGCAGTTCTTC.

This clonotype was counted ten times or more. J is TRBJ2-1 and V is TRBV4-1, with D unresolved. CDR1 is MGHRA and CDR2 is YSYEKL in the germline V gene. V was pared by 1 base and J by 8 bases, with 12 bases between. The CDR3 length is 14 residues. CDR3 sequence (DNA): TGCGCCAGCAGCCAAGTTCCCTCTAGTGATGAGCAGTTCTTC. Its translation: CASSQVPSSDEQFF.

This clonotype has ten or more counts. The gene calls are TRBV5-5 and TRBJ2-2; D possibly corresponds to TRBD2 (5 bases). Germline-derived CDR1 and CDR2 are SGHKS and YYEKEE (reference sequence). This CDR3 has 15 amino acids. Trimming cost V 2 bases and J 4 bases, with 12 bases left between them. The CDR3 nucleotides read TGTGCCAGCAGCTTAGTGGGTCGGGGCACCGGGGAGCTGTTTTTT. Protein product: CASSLVGRGTGELFF.

This clonotype showed up many times. The gene calls are TRBV20-1 and TRBJ1-3; tentative D call: TRBD1 (6 bases). Germline CDR1 reads DFQATT; CDR2 reads SNEGSKA (reference sequence). Trimming took off 3 bases at V and 4 bases at J, with 10 bases between the two ends. The CDR3 consists of 13 residues. In DNA, the CDR3 is TGCAGTGCTAGGGGGGCGGGAGGAAACACCATATATTTT. Its protein is CSARGAGGNTIYF.

V usage is TRBV27 and J usage is TRBJ2-1, with D perhaps TRBD1 (5 bases). The V gene's germline CDR1 is MNHEY and CDR2 SMNVEV (reference sequence). The CDR3 is 16 residues long. The V gene lost 5 bases and the J gene lost 5 bases, with 19 bases spanning the gap. The CDR3 region is CASSPPGLTLHNEQFF. The CDR3 region has the DNA TGTGCCAGCAGTCCCCCAGGGCTTACCCTACACAATGAGCAGTTCTTC.